One sample yielded the 19 T cell receptor beta chains listed below, sequenced in a study of T cell changes during pregnancy in multiple sclerosis. Assay used: immunoSEQ multiplex PCR; TCRdb lists only in-frame clones, some missing. The repertoire consists of about 71,000 clones, with over 85% occurring once and the leading ten covering roughly 1.1%. The sample consisted of peripheral blood, taken in the third trimester of pregnancy. The receptor set was obtained from a female donor with multiple sclerosis, enrolled in a pregnancy study.

The V and J genes are TRBV9 and TRBJ2-6; 8 nucleotides line up with TRBD1. Germline V gene lookup returns CDR1 SGDLS and CDR2 YYNGEE. The CDR3 is 17 residues long. V was clipped by 1 base and J by 4 bases; unmatched bases: 7. CDR3 residues: CASSVSTGVRGANVLTF. The CDR3 DNA follows: TGTGCCAGCAGCGTATCGACAGGGGTAAGGGGGGCCAACGTCCTGACTTTC. The full variable domain, its missing parts supplied by reference TRBV9 and TRBJ2-6, is DSGVTQTPKHLITATGQRVTLRCSPRSGDLSVYWYQQSLDQGLQFLIQYYNGEERAKGNILERFSAQQFPDLHSELNLSSLELGDSALYFCASSVSTGVRGANVLTFGAGSRLTVL.

The CDR3 bases are TGTGCCAGCAGCCAAAGAGTTAGCGGTGAAAAACTGTTTTTT. This encodes CASSQRVSGEKLFF. The chain couples TRBV5-6 to TRBJ1-4; D unresolved. The CDR3 covers 14 residues. The V and J ends lost 4 bases and 7 bases respectively, with 14 bases between them. CDR1 is SGHDT and CDR2 is YYEEEE in the germline V gene. Drawing the rest from reference TRBV5-6 and TRBJ1-4, the complete variable domain is DAGVTQSPTHLIKTRGQQVTLRCSPKSGHDTVSWYQQALGQGPQFIFQYYEEEERQRGNFPDRFSGHQFPNYSSELNVNALLLGDSALYLCASSQRVSGEKLFFGSGTQLSVL.

The V and J genes are TRBV6-5 and TRBJ2-7; D ambiguous. The CDR3 totals 11 residues. CDR1 and CDR2 from the germline V gene are MNHEY and SVGAGI. V was pared by 5 bases and J by 6 bases, with 8 bases between. The CDR3 here is CASSPGPEQYF. CDR3 nucleotide sequence: TGTGCCAGCAGTCCAGGTCCCGAGCAGTACTTC.

The chain couples TRBV7-2 to TRBJ2-5; 8 bases are shared with TRBD2. This CDR3 is 14 amino acids long. The V gene's germline CDR1 is SGHTA and CDR2 FQGNSA. V trimming: 3 bases; J trimming: 5 bases; junction bases outside the gene matches: 5. The CDR3 protein is CASSLGTSTETQYF. CDR3 DNA sequence: TGTGCCAGCAGCTTGGGGACTAGTACGGAGACCCAGTACTTC.

The gene calls are TRBV30 and TRBJ2-2, with D tentatively TRBD2 (5 bases). The CDR3 is made up of 13 amino acids. From germline, CDR1 is GTSNPN and CDR2 SVGIG (reference sequence). The V and J ends lost 0 bases and 8 bases respectively, with 10 bases between them. The CDR3 DNA follows: TGTGCCTGGAGTGTACAGCCGGGAGGGGAGCTGTTTTTT. Its translation is CAWSVQPGGELFF. The whole variable domain, filled in from reference TRBV30 and TRBJ2-2, reads SQTIHQWPATLVQPVGSPLSLECTVEGTSNPNLYWYRQAAGRGLQLLFYSVGIGQISSEVPQNLSASRPQDRQFILSSKKLLLSDSGFYLCAWSVQPGGELFFGEGSRLTVL.

The chain joins TRBV28 to TRBJ2-5; 8 bases map to TRBD2. V dropped 7 bases and J dropped 4; count of bases not matched to a gene: 5. The CDR3 has 13 residues. Germline V CDR1 and CDR2: MDHEN, SYDVKM. The CDR3 coding sequence is TGTGCCAGCACCATAAGCGGGAGAGAGACCCAGTACTTC. Protein: CASTISGRETQYF.

This chain connects TRBV27 to TRBJ2-1, with D unresolved. The V end lost 4 bases, the J end lost 0 bases, and 7 bases lay between the germline ends. The CDR3 is 14 amino acids. Germline CDR1 MNHEY, CDR2 SMNVEV (reference sequence). Here the CDR3 reads CASSSESSYNEQFF. DNA for the CDR3: TGTGCCAGCAGTTCCGAGAGCTCCTACAATGAGCAGTTCTTC.

Concerning this clone: A junction end diverges from the germline sequence, so it may reflect a read error. This chain links TRBV2 with TRBJ1-3, with 7 nucleotides matching TRBD1. This CDR3 is 18 amino acids long. CDR1 and CDR2 from the germline V gene are SNHLY and FYNNEI. CDR3 residues: CASSEVPETGLDGNTIYF. CDR3 DNA: TGTGCCAGCAGCGAAGTGCCAGAGACAGGGTTGGACGGAAACACCATATATTTT.

This chain uses TRBV29-1 with TRBJ1-1, with D possibly matching TRBD1 (6 bases). The CDR3 totals 12 residues. The germline V gene encodes CDR1 SQVTM and CDR2 ANQGSEA. V was cut by 5 bases and J by 1 base, with 8 bases left in between. The CDR3 spells CSVKQGNTEAFF. In DNA form, the CDR3 reads TGCAGCGTTAAACAGGGGAACACTGAAGCTTTCTTT.

This sequence joins TRBV5-1 and TRBJ2-4, with a weak D call TRBD1 (5 bases). V lost 0 bases and J 3 bases, leaving 10 bases between the germline ends. CDR1 is SGHRS, CDR2 YFSETQ, per germline. The CDR3 consists of 15 residues. The CDR3 protein is CASSLEGADKNIQYF. The CDR3 DNA sequence: TGCGCCAGCAGCTTGGAAGGGGCAGACAAAAACATTCAGTACTTC.

The chain carries TRBV10-3 and TRBJ2-1; a possible D gene is TRBD1 (6 bases). Deletions cut 4 bases from V and 4 bases from J, with 11 bases between. CDR3 size: 14 residues. The germline V gene has CDR1 ENHRY and CDR2 SYGVKD. The CDR3 bases are TGTGCCATCAGTGGGCAGGGGAAATACAATGAGCAGTTCTTC. This encodes CAISGQGKYNEQFF.

The V and J genes are TRBV7-3 and TRBJ2-3; 9 bases align to TRBD1. This CDR3 comprises 15 residues. Germline loops: CDR1 SGHTA, CDR2 FQGTGA. J lost 4 bases, V lost 6 bases, and 8 bases had no gene match. The CDR3 DNA follows: TGTGCCAGCAGTGTACAGGGGGCTGAGGCAGATACGCAGTATTTT. Protein: CASSVQGAEADTQYF.

V is TRBV5-1 and J is TRBJ1-3; tentative D call: TRBD1 (6 bases). Looked up from germline, CDR1 is SGHRS and CDR2 is YFSETQ. This CDR3 comprises 18 residues. V dropped 0 bases and J dropped 0 bases, with 16 bases sitting between them. The CDR3 nucleotides are TGCGCCAGCAGCTTGGGCAGGGGAGGGCAAATCTCTGGAAACACCATATATTTT. It codes for CASSLGRGGQISGNTIYF.

This clone was counted only a few times. The chain recombines TRBV14 with TRBJ1-1; D is unclear. Germline V CDR1 and CDR2: SGHDN, FVKESK. The CDR3 extends over 13 amino acids. Trimming took off 0 bases at V and 5 bases at J, with 7 bases between the two ends. The CDR3 nucleotides read TGTGCCAGCAGCCAAGAGGAGTATACTGAAGCTTTCTTT. Protein product: CASSQEEYTEAFF.

This chain uses TRBV6-5 with TRBJ2-7; TRBD1 is a possible D gene (7 bases). The CDR3 runs to 15 residues. V was pared by 2 bases and J by 6 bases, with 17 bases between. CDR1 and CDR2 (germline): MNHEY, SVGAGI. The DNA of the CDR3 is TGTGCCAGCAGTTACGGGAGGACAGGCCAGGTCGAGCAGTACTTC. It specifies CASSYGRTGQVEQYF.

The chain employs TRBV28 and TRBJ1-3; the match to TRBD1 covers 9 bases. V dropped 6 bases and J dropped 4; count of bases not matched to a gene: 7. Germline values: CDR1 MDHEN, CDR2 SYDVKM. This CDR3 is 15 amino acids long. The CDR3 sequence is CASRGQGRTGNTIYF. The DNA of the CDR3 is TGTGCCAGCAGGGGACAGGGAAGGACGGGAAACACCATATATTTT.

CDR3 loop: CASSYSRTGWKAFF. The CDR3 nucleotides are TGTGCCAGCAGTTACTCGCGGACAGGGTGGAAAGCTTTCTTT. The V gene is TRBV6-5, the J gene TRBJ1-1, with 8 nucleotides matching TRBD1. V was pared by 0 bases and J by 9 bases, with 6 bases of the junction left unmatched. The V gene's germline CDR1 is MNHEY and CDR2 SVGAGI. The CDR3 runs 14 residues.

The rearrangement uses TRBV5-4 and TRBJ2-7, with D perhaps matching TRBD2 (5 bases). The germline V gene encodes CDR1 SGHNT and CDR2 YYREEE (reference sequence). The length of the CDR3 is 15 residues. V was pared by 0 bases and J by 4 bases, with 14 bases between. The CDR3 loop is CASSLGTGINYEQYF. DNA for the CDR3: TGTGCCAGCAGCTTGGGGACTGGAATCAATTACGAGCAGTACTTC. Combining the CDR3 with reference TRBV5-4 and TRBJ2-7 gives the whole variable domain ETGVTQSPTHLIKTRGQQVTLRCSSQSGHNTVSWYQQALGQGPQFIFQYYREEENGRGNFPPRFSGLQFPNYSSELNVNALELDDSALYLCASSLGTGINYEQYFGPGTRLTVT.

The chain employs TRBV10-3 and TRBJ2-7; D is possibly TRBD2 (6 bases). CDR1 ENHRY and CDR2 SYGVKD come from the germline V gene. Trimming took off 0 bases at V and 4 bases at J, with 10 bases between the two ends. There are 14 residues in the CDR3. CDR3 sequence reads: CAISESRGAYEQYF. The DNA of the CDR3 is TGTGCCATCAGTGAGTCACGCGGGGCTTACGAGCAGTACTTC.